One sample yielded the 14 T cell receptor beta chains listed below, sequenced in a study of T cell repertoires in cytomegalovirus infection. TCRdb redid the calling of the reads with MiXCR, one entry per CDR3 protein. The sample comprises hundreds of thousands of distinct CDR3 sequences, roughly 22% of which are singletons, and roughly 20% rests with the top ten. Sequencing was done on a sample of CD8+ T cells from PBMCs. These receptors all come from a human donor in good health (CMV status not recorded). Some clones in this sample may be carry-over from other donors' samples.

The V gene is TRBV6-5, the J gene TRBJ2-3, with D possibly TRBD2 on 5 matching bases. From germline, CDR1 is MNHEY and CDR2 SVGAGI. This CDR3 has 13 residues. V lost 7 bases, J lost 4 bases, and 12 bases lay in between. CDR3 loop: CASTGVGADTQYF. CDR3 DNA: TGTGCCAGCACCGGGGTTGGGGCAGATACGCAGTATTTT.

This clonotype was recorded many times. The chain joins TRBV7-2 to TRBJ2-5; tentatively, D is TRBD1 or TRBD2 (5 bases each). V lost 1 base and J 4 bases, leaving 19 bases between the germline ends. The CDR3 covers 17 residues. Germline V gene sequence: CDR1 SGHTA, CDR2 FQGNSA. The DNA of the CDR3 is TGTGCCAGCAGCTTAGGAGGGTATGCCAGGGCAAGAGAGACCCAGTACTTC. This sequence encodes CASSLGGYARARETQYF.

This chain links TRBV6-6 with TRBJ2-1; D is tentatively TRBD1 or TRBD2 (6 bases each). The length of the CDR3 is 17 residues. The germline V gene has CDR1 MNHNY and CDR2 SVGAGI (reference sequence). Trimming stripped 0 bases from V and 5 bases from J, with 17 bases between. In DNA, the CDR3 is TGTGCCAGCAGTTACTCGAGTACGGGGGCAATTAACAATGAGCAGTTCTTC. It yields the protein CASSYSSTGAINNEQFF.

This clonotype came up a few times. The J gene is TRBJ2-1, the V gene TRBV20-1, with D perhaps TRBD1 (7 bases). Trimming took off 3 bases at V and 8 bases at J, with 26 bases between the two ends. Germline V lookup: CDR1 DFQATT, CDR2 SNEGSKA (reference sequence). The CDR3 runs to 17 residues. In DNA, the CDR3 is TGCAGTGCTAGTGGCGGGACAGATCGGATTATGATGCATGAGCAGTTCTTC. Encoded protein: CSASGGTDRIMMHEQFF.

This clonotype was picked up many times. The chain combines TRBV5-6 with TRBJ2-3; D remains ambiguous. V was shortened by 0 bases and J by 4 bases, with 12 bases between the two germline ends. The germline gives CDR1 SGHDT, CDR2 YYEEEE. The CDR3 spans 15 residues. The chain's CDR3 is CASSLGYTDSDTQYF. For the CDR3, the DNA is TGTGCCAGCAGCTTGGGCTATACTGATTCAGATACGCAGTATTTT.

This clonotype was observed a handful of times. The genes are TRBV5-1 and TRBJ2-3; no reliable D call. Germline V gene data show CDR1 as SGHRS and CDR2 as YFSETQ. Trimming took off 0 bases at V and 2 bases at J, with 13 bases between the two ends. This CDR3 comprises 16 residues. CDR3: CASSLEPPKPTDTQYF. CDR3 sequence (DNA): TGCGCCAGCAGCTTGGAACCCCCGAAGCCCACAGATACGCAGTATTTT.

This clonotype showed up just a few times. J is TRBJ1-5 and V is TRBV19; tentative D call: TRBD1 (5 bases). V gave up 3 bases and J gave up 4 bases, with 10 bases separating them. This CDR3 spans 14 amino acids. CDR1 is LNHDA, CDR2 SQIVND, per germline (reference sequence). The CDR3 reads CASSIGAGNQPQHF. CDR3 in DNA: TGTGCCAGTAGTATTGGGGCAGGTAATCAGCCCCAGCATTTT.

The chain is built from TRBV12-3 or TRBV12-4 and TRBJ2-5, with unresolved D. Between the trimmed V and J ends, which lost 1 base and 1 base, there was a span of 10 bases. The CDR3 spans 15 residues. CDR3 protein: CASSLGRNPQETQYF. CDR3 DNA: TGTGCCAGCAGTTTAGGACGGAATCCCCAAGAGACCCAGTACTTC.

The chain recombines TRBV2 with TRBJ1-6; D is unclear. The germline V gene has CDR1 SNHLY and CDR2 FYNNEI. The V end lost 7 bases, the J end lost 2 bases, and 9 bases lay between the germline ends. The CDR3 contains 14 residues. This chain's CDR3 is CASKLKTYNSPLHF. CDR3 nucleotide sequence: TGTGCCAGCAAATTAAAGACCTATAATTCACCCCTCCACTTT.

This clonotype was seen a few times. The CDR3 nucleotides read TGTGCCACCAGCAAAGAAGGTACCGTTAATTCACCCCTCCACTTT. Its protein is CATSKEGTVNSPLHF. J is TRBJ1-6 and V is TRBV15; the D is unclear. The germline V gene encodes CDR1 LNHNV and CDR2 YYDKDF (reference sequence). This CDR3 comprises 15 residues. V lost 4 bases and J lost 6, with 13 bases in between.

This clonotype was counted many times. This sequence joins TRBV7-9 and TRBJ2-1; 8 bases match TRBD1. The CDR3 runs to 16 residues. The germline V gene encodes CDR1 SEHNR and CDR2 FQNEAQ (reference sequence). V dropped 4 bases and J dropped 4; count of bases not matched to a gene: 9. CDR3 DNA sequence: TGTGCCAGCAGCTCGGATACAGGGGGAAAGTACAATGAGCAGTTCTTC. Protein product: CASSSDTGGKYNEQFF.

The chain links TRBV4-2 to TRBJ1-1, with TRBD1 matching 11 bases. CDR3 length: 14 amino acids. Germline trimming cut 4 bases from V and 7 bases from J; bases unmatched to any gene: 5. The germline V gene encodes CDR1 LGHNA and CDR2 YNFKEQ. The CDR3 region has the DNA TGTGCCAGCAGCCCCAGGACAGGGGGCGATGAAGCTTTCTTT. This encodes CASSPRTGGDEAFF.

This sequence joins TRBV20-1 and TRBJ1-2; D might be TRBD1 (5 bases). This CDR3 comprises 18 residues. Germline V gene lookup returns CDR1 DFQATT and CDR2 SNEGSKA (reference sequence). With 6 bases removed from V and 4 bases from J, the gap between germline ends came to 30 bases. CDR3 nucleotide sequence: TGCAGTGCCCAAGACCGCGGGGGAAGTGGGGGGAGGTCCTATGGCTACACCTTC. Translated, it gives CSAQDRGGSGGRSYGYTF.

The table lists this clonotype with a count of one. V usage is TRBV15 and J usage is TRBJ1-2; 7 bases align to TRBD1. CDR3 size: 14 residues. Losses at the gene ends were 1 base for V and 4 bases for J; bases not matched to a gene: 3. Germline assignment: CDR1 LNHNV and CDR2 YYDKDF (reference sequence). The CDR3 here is CATSRGQGSYGYTF. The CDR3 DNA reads TGTGCCACCAGCAGAGGACAGGGATCCTATGGCTACACCTTC.